This record concerns one TCR beta chain sequence. This sample includes further DNA sequences coding for the same CDR3. Original methodology: The authors estimated nucleated cell counts from reference gene primer amplification. TCRdb's table, derived via immunoSEQ multiplex PCR, lists solely in-frame clones and lacks some. The V and J calls and clone size were taken over from that table, and D and trimming were inferred from the DNA. The data hold 200,000 to 250,000 clones, with around 83% observed a single time. Germline V CDR1 and CDR2: KGHDR, SFDVKD. V was clipped by 4 bases and J by 0 bases, with 12 bases between them. There are 16 residues in the CDR3. The data derive from a study of blood T cell repertoires in COVID-19. Across the whole study: The origin of the acute and convalescent COVID-19 samples was the United States, Italy and Spain. The analysed material was cDNA or gDNA that came from T cells, B-cell-depleted T cells, or PBMCs.

V is TRBV24-1 and J is TRBJ2-1; tentative D call: TRBD1 (6 bases). This TCR came from an elderly man with acute or convalescent COVID-19. What was sequenced was peripheral blood. CDR3 residues: CATSDRQASSYNEQFF. CDR3 DNA: TGTGCCACCAGTGACAGACAGGCTAGCTCCTACAATGAGCAGTTCTTC.